The rows below give T cell receptor beta chains drawn from one sample of a study of blood T cell repertoires in COVID-19. Repertoires were generated with immunoSEQ multiplex PCR, while TCRdb's copy carries only in-frame clones and drops some. The data hold 50,000 or so clones, with approximately 81% observed a single time. Source material: peripheral blood. These receptors all stem from a man aged 35 to 55 with active COVID-19. CDR3s include the opening cysteine and the closing phenylalanine or tryptophan. D genes are given only for firm matches. Clone size is stated in some rows and not others, as once, few, many or a class when expanded.

clone size | D gene | J gene | CDR3 length | V gene | CDR3 protein | CDR3 DNA
- | - | TRBJ2-1 | 17 | TRBV6-4 | CASSDSSRPGRVSEQFF | TGTGCCAGCAGTGACTCATCACGCCCGGGCAGGGTCTCTGAGCAGTTCTTC
few | - | TRBJ1-1 | 13 | TRBV29-1 | CSVGAGLNTEAFF | TGCAGCGTTGGGGCAGGGCTTAACACTGAAGCTTTCTTT
- | TRBD2 | TRBJ2-3 | 18 | TRBV11-2 | CASSAGLAGGLSTDTQYF | TGTGCCAGCAGCGCGGGACTAGCGGGAGGTCTTAGCACAGATACGCAGTATTTT
- | TRBD1 | TRBJ1-2 | 14 | TRBV6-5 | CASRRQGAGYGYTF | TGTGCCAGCAGGCGACAGGGGGCCGGCTATGGCTACACCTTC
- | TRBD1 | TRBJ1-4 | 14 | TRBV6-1 | CASSERSTGGKLFF | TGTGCCAGCAGTGAAAGGTCGACAGGGGGAAAATTGTTTTTT
few | - | TRBJ1-1 | 13 | TRBV9 | CASSGGGNTEAFF | TGTGCCAGCAGCGGAGGGGGGAACACTGAAGCTTTCTTT
- | - | TRBJ1-2 | 16 | TRBV18 | CASSPVGLQSRYGYTF | TGTGCCAGCTCACCCGTTGGGTTGCAGTCGCGGTATGGCTACACCTTC
- | TRBD1 | TRBJ1-5 | 15 | TRBV18 | CASSPRRQGIQPQHF | TGTGCCAGCTCACCCCGGAGACAGGGAATTCAGCCCCAGCATTTT
once | TRBD2 | TRBJ2-7 | 16 | TRBV9 | CASSPHQAGLTYEQYF | TGTGCCAGCAGCCCTCATCAAGCGGGACTTACCTACGAGCAGTACTTC
- | - | TRBJ1-5 | 14 | TRBV27 | CASSPRGAGQPQHF | TGTGCCAGCAGCCCACGGGGGGCAGGTCAGCCCCAGCATTTT
- | TRBD2 | TRBJ2-3 | 17 | TRBV19 | CASSIYGLAGRTDTQYF | TGTGCCAGTAGTATATATGGACTAGCGGGACGCACAGATACGCAGTATTTT
- | - | TRBJ1-1 | 15 | TRBV27 | CASSFSGGGDTEAFF | TGTGCCAGCAGTTTCAGTGGAGGGGGGGACACTGAAGCTTTCTTT
- | - | TRBJ2-7 | 11 | TRBV10-2 | CATTSAYEQYF | TGCGCCACTACGTCCGCCTACGAGCAGTACTTC
- | TRBD2 | TRBJ2-1 | 17 | TRBV19 | CASSNLLAGRTYNEQFF | TGTGCCAGTAGTAACTTACTAGCGGGAAGAACCTACAATGAGCAGTTCTTC
few | TRBD1 | TRBJ1-4 | 15 | TRBV5-1 | CASSLERTGGEKLFF | TGCGCCAGCAGCTTGGAAAGGACAGGGGGTGAAAAACTGTTTTTT
- | - | TRBJ1-6 | 14 | TRBV27 | CASSSGGGSSPLHF | TGTGCCAGCAGTTCGGGGGGAGGAAGTTCACCCCTCCACTTT
- | - | TRBJ1-1 | 16 | TRBV5-1 | CASSFDGQIKGTEAFF | TGCGCCAGCAGCTTCGATGGACAAATAAAGGGGACTGAAGCTTTCTTT
once | - | TRBJ2-3 | 18 | TRBV4-2 | CASSHNVKGTTWEDTQYF | TGTGCCAGCAGCCACAACGTCAAGGGGACAACGTGGGAAGATACGCAGTATTTT
once | TRBD2 | TRBJ2-1 | 14 | TRBV3-1/TRBV3-2 | CASSQAGGSNEQFF | TGTGCCAGCAGCCAAGCGGGAGGGAGTAATGAGCAGTTCTTC
- | - | TRBJ1-1 | 12 | TRBV29-1 | CSASVGASEAFF | TGCAGCGCCTCTGTAGGGGCGTCTGAAGCTTTCTTT
- | - | TRBJ2-1 | 14 | TRBV6-6 | CASSPDSGSEEQFF | TGTGCCAGCAGCCCGGACTCGGGCTCAGAGGAGCAGTTCTTC
once | - | TRBJ2-6 | 15 | TRBV10-3 | CAINSGEAGANVLTF | TGTGCCATCAACTCTGGGGAGGCTGGGGCCAACGTCCTGACTTTC
- | - | TRBJ2-1 | 13 | TRBV4-2 | CASSQDEGNEQFF | TGTGCCAGCAGCCAAGATGAGGGAAATGAGCAGTTCTTC